This TCR beta chain was found in a study of blood T cell repertoires in COVID-19. Trimming removed 3 bases at V and 7 bases at J, with 10 bases between. This CDR3 region has 13 residues. Germline CDR1 and CDR2: MDHEN and SYDVKM. TCRdb keeps only in-frame clones here, not all; method: immunoSEQ multiplex PCR. The profile shows roughly 230,000 clones, nearly 90% of them singletons. This receptor was identified in a human donor in a cohort sampled during active COVID-19. V and J are TRBV28 and TRBJ1-5, with D hard to call. Sequenced input: peripheral blood. The CDR3 coding sequence is TGTGCCAGCAGTTTTGCATCACTCCAGCCCCAGCATTTT. Translating it yields CASSFASLQPQHF.